The 15 T cell receptor beta chains presented below share a single source sample, sequenced in a study of blood T cell repertoires in COVID-19. Measured with immunoSEQ multiplex PCR; TCRdb has only the in-frame clones, and not every one. The table records about 240,000 clones, about 83% of them present only once. Sequenced sample: peripheral blood. These receptor sequences come from a man aged 25-40 years who had recovered from COVID-19.

CDR3 DNA: TGTGCCAGCAGCCTTGGCGGGCGCTCTGGAAACACCATATATTTT. Encoded protein: CASSLGGRSGNTIYF. This chain links TRBV5-4 with TRBJ1-3; D is unresolved. Germline lookup yields CDR1 SGHNT and CDR2 YYREEE (reference sequence). This CDR3 is 15 amino acids long. V was cut by 4 bases and J by 0 bases, with 11 bases left in between.

This clone was seen a few times. This sample includes further DNA sequences coding for the same CDR3. The J gene is TRBJ1-6, the V gene TRBV2; tentative D call: TRBD1 (5 bases). Germline V CDR1 and CDR2: SNHLY, FYNNEI. The length of the CDR3 is 14 residues. Trimming removed 4 bases from V and 5 bases from J, with 9 bases in between. CDR3 nucleotides: TGTGCCAGCAGTGTAGGGGCGAATAATTCACCCCTCCACTTT. The encoded protein is CASSVGANNSPLHF.

This chain connects TRBV7-8 to TRBJ2-1, with 7 bases fitting TRBD2. Germline V lookup: CDR1 SGHVS, CDR2 FQNEAQ. The CDR3 has 19 residues. Unmatched junction bases numbered 19, after V lost 1 base and J lost 7 bases. CDR3 sequence: CASSLVRFRAGQAINEQFF. CDR3 coding DNA: TGTGCCAGCAGCTTAGTTCGGTTTCGAGCGGGGCAGGCTATTAATGAGCAGTTCTTC.

The chain links TRBV5-1 to TRBJ2-3, with TRBD1 matching 10 bases. V gave up 2 bases and J gave up 5 bases; unmatched junction bases: 11. There are 17 residues in the CDR3. Germline CDR1 and CDR2: SGHRS and YFSETQ. The CDR3 sequence: CASSFPPGTGEGDTQYF. As DNA, the CDR3 is TGCGCCAGCAGCTTCCCGCCCGGGACAGGGGAGGGAGATACGCAGTATTTT.

The J gene is TRBJ2-6, the V gene TRBV2, with unresolved D. The CDR3 is 12 amino acids. Per the germline V gene, CDR1 is SNHLY and CDR2 is FYNNEI. Trimming removed 5 bases from V and 12 bases from J, with 11 bases in between. CDR3 region: CASSPDTGVLTF. The DNA for the CDR3 is TGTGCCAGCAGTCCTGACACCGGCGTCCTGACTTTC.

The chain uses TRBV21-1 and TRBJ2-6; the table gives TRBD2 as D, unverified against the DNA. TRBV21-1 counts as a pseudogene. This CDR3 is built from 17 residues. Here the CDR3 reads CASSKGGGTSGANVLTF. In nucleotides, the CDR3 is TGTGCCAGCAGCAAAGGTGGAGGCACATCTGGGGCCAACGTCCTGACTTTC.

This chain uses TRBV9 with TRBJ2-7; 9 nucleotides agree with TRBD2. Unmatched junction bases numbered 9, after V lost 4 bases and J lost 4 bases. The CDR3 extends over 15 amino acids. Germline CDR1 reads SGDLS; CDR2 reads YYNGEE. This chain's CDR3 is CASSINSGGIYEQYF. The CDR3 bases are TGTGCCAGCAGCATAAATAGCGGGGGAATATACGAGCAGTACTTC.

V gene TRBV7-3 combines with J gene TRBJ2-1, with 12 bases identical to TRBD1. Germline V CDR1 and CDR2: SGHTA, FQGTGA. V shed 3 bases and J 10 bases; nucleotides not matched to a gene: 4. The CDR3 contains 14 residues. DNA for the CDR3: TGTGCCAGCAGCTTCGGGACAGGGGGCGCGGAGCAGTTCTTC. This gives the protein CASSFGTGGAEQFF.

This clone was counted a single time. The V call is TRBV5-6, the J call TRBJ1-4; D is unclear. The CDR3 has 15 amino acids. Germline V gene lookup returns CDR1 SGHDT and CDR2 YYEEEE. V was cut by 1 base and J by 2 bases, with 9 bases left in between. As DNA, the CDR3 is TGTGCCAGCAGCTTGTCGCAGGTCACTAATGAAAAACTGTTTTTT. Translation gives CASSLSQVTNEKLFF. The whole variable domain, filled in from reference TRBV5-6 and TRBJ1-4, reads DAGVTQSPTHLIKTRGQQVTLRCSPKSGHDTVSWYQQALGQGPQFIFQYYEEEERQRGNFPDRFSGHQFPNYSSELNVNALLLGDSALYLCASSLSQVTNEKLFFGSGTQLSVL.

The V call is TRBV6-2 or TRBV6-3, the J call TRBJ2-3, with D possibly matching TRBD2 (6 bases). V was clipped by 1 base and J by 1 base, with 12 bases between them. The CDR3 is 16 amino acids. Per the germline V gene, CDR1 is MNHEY and CDR2 is SVGEGT. CDR3 sequence: CASSYFRRGGTDTQYF. The DNA for the CDR3 is TGTGCCAGCAGTTACTTTCGCCGCGGGGGCACAGATACGCAGTATTTT.

The count of this clone is one. The rearrangement links TRBV7-2 to TRBJ1-6; D remains unclear. The CDR3 length is 16 residues. CDR1 is SGHTA and CDR2 is FQGNSA in the germline V gene. Trimming left V 1 base short and J 6 bases short, with 13 bases between. The CDR3 is CASSLGRRVGNSPLHF. The CDR3 DNA follows: TGTGCCAGCAGCTTAGGTAGGAGGGTTGGTAATTCACCCCTCCACTTT.

The chain employs TRBV10-1 and TRBJ2-1; 9 bases align to TRBD1. The J segment lost 5 bases and the V segment lost 3 bases, leaving 2 bases of the junction unmatched. CDR3 length equals 14 residues. Germline CDR1 reads WNHNN; CDR2 reads SYGVQD (reference sequence). This chain's CDR3 is CASSEGTGNNEQFF. The DNA of the CDR3 is TGCGCCAGCAGTGAAGGGACAGGGAACAATGAGCAGTTCTTC.

This clone was counted once. The chain is built from TRBV10-2 and TRBJ1-1, with TRBD1 as a possible D gene (5 bases). V lost 7 bases, J lost 8 bases, and 14 bases lay in between. CDR1 is WSHSY, CDR2 SAAADI, per germline. This CDR3 has 12 amino acids. The CDR3 region has the DNA TGCGCCAGCACTCAGGGCTCCCGCGAAGCTTTCTTT. Encoded protein: CASTQGSREAFF.

The chain employs TRBV5-8 and TRBJ2-1; TRBD2 aligns across 9 bases. Germline values: CDR1 SGHTS, CDR2 YDEGEE. There are 18 residues in the CDR3. V gave up 4 bases and J gave up 0 bases; unmatched junction bases: 11. The DNA for the CDR3 is TGTGCCAGCAGCCCCCTCAGGACTAGCGATTACTCCTACAATGAGCAGTTCTTC. Translated: CASSPLRTSDYSYNEQFF.

This clone was seen only a few times. The V and J genes are TRBV5-8 and TRBJ2-2, with a possible D match to TRBD2 (5 bases). V shed 3 bases and J shed 4 bases, with 10 bases lying between them. Germline assignment: CDR1 SGHTS and CDR2 YDEGEE. The CDR3 covers 14 residues. The CDR3 coding sequence is TGTGCCAGCAGCTCCGGGGTGACCACCGGGGAGCTGTTTTTT. This translates into CASSSGVTTGELFF.